These T cell receptor beta chains were read from a single sample in a study of liver allograft versus peripheral blood T cells. Each CDR3 protein is one row after TCRdb ran MiXCR on the reads. Seen here are around 16,000 distinct CDR3 sequences, 22% observed once, and the top ten hold roughly 13%. Receptors originate from a human patient who had a liver transplant. Some of these T cells may belong to the graft donor. CDR3s include the opening cysteine and the closing phenylalanine or tryptophan. D genes are given only for firm matches. Rows may omit the clone size; those that give it use once, few, many or a size class.

TRBV6-5,TRBD2,TRBJ2-3,NA,TGTGCCAGCAGTTCCATTTCTCGTAGAGGGAGGGGAGATACGCAGTATTTT,CASSSISRRGRGDTQYF
TRBV18,NA,TRBJ1-5,few,TGTGCCAGCTCACCAGGGAGAGCAAATCAGCCCCAGCATTTT,CASSPGRANQPQHF
TRBV12-3/TRBV12-4,NA,TRBJ2-7,few,TGTGCCAGCAGCCCCCGGGATAGCTACGAGCAGTACTTC,CASSPRDSYEQYF
TRBV7-9,NA,TRBJ1-1,NA,TGTGCCAGCAGCTTAGACACCGGGACAAAGAACACTGAAGCTTTCTTT,CASSLDTGTKNTEAFF
TRBV6-5,NA,TRBJ2-5,NA,TGTGCCAGCAGGCGAATAGTAACGGATGCTCAAGAGACCCAGTACTTC,CASRRIVTDAQETQYF
TRBV5-4,TRBD2,TRBJ2-1,NA,TGTGCCAGCAGCCCCCGCACTAGCGGGCCATACAATGAGCAGTTCTTC,CASSPRTSGPYNEQFF
TRBV6-5,TRBD1,TRBJ2-7,NA,TGTGCCAGCAGTCCCCATGGGACAGCACCCTACGAGCAGTACTTC,CASSPHGTAPYEQYF
TRBV28,NA,TRBJ1-2,NA,TGTGCCAGCAGTCACCGTGACGGACACTATGGCTACACCTTC,CASSHRDGHYGYTF
TRBV18,TRBD1,TRBJ1-1,medium-sized,TGTGCCAGCACTACCGGGACAGCTAACACTGAAGCTTTCTTT,CASTTGTANTEAFF
TRBV7-2,NA,TRBJ1-4,many,TGTGCCAGCAGCACCGACGACAGATACCTCGAAAAACTGTTTTTT,CASSTDDRYLEKLFF
TRBV7-2,TRBD1,TRBJ2-1,many,TGTGCCAGCAGCCCTGGGACAGGGGTTAATATTGGGGATGAGCAGTTCTTC,CASSPGTGVNIGDEQFF
TRBV28,TRBD1,TRBJ2-3,many,TGTGCCAGCAGTTTACGCAGGGGGACGGGTACGCAGTATTTT,CASSLRRGTGTQYF
TRBV24-1,NA,TRBJ2-5,many,TGTGCCACCAGTGACATACAGAAGTACCAAGAGACCCAGTACTTC,CATSDIQKYQETQYF
TRBV7-9,TRBD1,TRBJ2-7,NA,TGTGCCAGCAGCTCCAACAGGGGTTCGCAGTACTTC,CASSSNRGSQYF
TRBV18,NA,TRBJ1-5,NA,TGTGCCAGCTCACTTAACGATCATCAGCCCCAGCATTTT,CASSLNDHQPQHF
TRBV6-5,NA,TRBJ1-2,many,TGTGCCAGCAGCACCGGGAGCCGAGGGGGCTACACCTTC,CASSTGSRGGYTF
TRBV28,NA,TRBJ2-3,few,TGTGCCAGCAGTTCCAGAACAGATACGCAGTATTTT,CASSSRTDTQYF
TRBV29-1,NA,TRBJ2-5,many,TGCAGCGTTGACCTTCCAGTAGGTCCTGGGGGGACCCAGTACTTC,CSVDLPVGPGGTQYF
TRBV7-9,NA,TRBJ1-2,few,TGTGCCAGCAGCCACCAGCAGCTTGCTAACTATGGCTACACCTTC,CASSHQQLANYGYTF
TRBV7-2,TRBD2,TRBJ2-1,many,TGTGCCAGCAGCCTGACTAGCGGGCCCCTCAATGAGCAGTTCTTC,CASSLTSGPLNEQFF
TRBV5-6,NA,TRBJ1-2,few,TGTGCCAGCAGCTTGTACCGGGGGAGCTATGGCTACACCTTC,CASSLYRGSYGYTF
TRBV6-6,TRBD1,TRBJ1-6,many,TGTGCCAGCAGTTTCACGGGACAGGGTAATTCACCCCTCCACTTT,CASSFTGQGNSPLHF
TRBV19,TRBD1,TRBJ1-5,few,TGTGCCAGTAGTCTGAGGGACAGTGGCAATCAGCCCCAGCATTTT,CASSLRDSGNQPQHF
TRBV19,NA,TRBJ2-1,few,TGTGCCAGTAGTATACTTGTGGGAAATGAGCAGTTCTTC,CASSILVGNEQFF
TRBV5-4,NA,TRBJ1-2,NA,TGTGCCAGCAGCCTGGACGGGGTGAAGGGCTACACCTTC,CASSLDGVKGYTF
TRBV19,NA,TRBJ2-5,few,TGTGCCAGTAGTCGGGGGCGTAAAGAGACCCAGTACTTC,CASSRGRKETQYF
TRBV11-2,TRBD1,TRBJ2-3,NA,TGTGCCAGCAGCTTAGATGGACAGGGGACAGATACGCAGTATTTT,CASSLDGQGTDTQYF
TRBV5-6,NA,TRBJ2-3,NA,TGTGCCAGCCTCCGCGGGTGGACTAGCACAGATACGCAGTATTTT,CASLRGWTSTDTQYF
TRBV6-1,TRBD1,TRBJ1-1,NA,TGTGCCATCAGTGTCGGGACAGAGAACACTGAAGCTTTCTTT,CAISVGTENTEAFF
TRBV9,TRBD1,TRBJ2-7,many,TGTGCCAGCAGCCCACGGACAGGGGCCTACGAGCAGTACTTC,CASSPRTGAYEQYF
TRBV7-2,NA,TRBJ1-2,many,TGTGCCAGCAGCTTAGCGAGAGGGTATGGCTACACCTTC,CASSLARGYGYTF
TRBV29-1,TRBD1,TRBJ1-3,once,TGCAGCGTCGACAGGGCTTCTGGAAACACCATATATTTT,CSVDRASGNTIYF
TRBV16,TRBD2,TRBJ2-1,few,TGTGCCAGCAGCCTAATTCTAGCGGGAGGGATGCATGAGCAGTTCTTC,CASSLILAGGMHEQFF
TRBV30,NA,TRBJ1-4,few,TGTGCCTGGAGCCCTGAGGAACGAACTTATAATGAAAAACTGTTTTTT,CAWSPEERTYNEKLFF